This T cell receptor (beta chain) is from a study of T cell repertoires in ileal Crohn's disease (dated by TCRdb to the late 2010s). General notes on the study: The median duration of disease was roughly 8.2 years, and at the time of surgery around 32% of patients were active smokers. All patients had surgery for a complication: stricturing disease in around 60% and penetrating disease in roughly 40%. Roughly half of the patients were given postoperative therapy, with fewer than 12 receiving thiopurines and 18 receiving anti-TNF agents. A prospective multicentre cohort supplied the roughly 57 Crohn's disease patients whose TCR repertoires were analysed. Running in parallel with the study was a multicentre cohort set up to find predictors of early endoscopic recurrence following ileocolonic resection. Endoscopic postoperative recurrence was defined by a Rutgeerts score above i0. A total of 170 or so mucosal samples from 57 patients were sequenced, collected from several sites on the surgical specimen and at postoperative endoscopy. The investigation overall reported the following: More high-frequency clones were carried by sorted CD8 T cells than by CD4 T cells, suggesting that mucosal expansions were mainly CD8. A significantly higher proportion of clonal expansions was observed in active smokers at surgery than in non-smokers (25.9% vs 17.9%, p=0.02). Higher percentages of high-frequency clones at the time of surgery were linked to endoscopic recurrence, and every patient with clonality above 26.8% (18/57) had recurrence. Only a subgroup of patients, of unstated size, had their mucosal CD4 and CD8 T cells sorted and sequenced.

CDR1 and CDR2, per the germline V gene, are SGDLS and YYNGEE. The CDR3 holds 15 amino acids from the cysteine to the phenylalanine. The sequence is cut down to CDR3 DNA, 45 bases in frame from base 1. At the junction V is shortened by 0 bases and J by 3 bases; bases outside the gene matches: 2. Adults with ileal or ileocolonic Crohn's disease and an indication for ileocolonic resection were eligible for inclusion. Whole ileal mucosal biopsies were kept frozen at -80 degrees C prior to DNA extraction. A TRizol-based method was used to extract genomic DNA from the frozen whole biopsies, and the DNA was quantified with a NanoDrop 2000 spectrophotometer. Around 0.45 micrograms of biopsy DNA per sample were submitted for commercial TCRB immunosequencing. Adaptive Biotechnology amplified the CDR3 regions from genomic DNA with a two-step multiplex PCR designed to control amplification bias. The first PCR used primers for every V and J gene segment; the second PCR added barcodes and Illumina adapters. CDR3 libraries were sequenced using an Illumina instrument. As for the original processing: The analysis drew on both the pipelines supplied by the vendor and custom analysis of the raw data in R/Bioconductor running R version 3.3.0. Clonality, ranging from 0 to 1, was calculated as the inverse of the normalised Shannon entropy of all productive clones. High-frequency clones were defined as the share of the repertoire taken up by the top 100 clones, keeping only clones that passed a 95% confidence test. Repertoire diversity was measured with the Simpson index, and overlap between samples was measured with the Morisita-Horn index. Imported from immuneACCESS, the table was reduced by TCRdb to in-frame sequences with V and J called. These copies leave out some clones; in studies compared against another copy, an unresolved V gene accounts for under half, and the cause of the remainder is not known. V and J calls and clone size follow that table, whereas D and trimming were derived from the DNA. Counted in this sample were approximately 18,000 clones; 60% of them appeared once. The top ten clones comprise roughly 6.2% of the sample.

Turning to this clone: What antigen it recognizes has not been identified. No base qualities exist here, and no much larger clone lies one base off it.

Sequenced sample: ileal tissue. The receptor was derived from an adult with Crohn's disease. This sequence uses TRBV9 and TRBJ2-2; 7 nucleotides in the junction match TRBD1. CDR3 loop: CASSVGGGDTGELFF. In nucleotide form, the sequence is TGTGCCAGCAGCGTAGGAGGGGGCGACACCGGGGAGCTGTTTTTT.